This T cell receptor beta chain comes out of a study of T and B cells in COVID-19 patients (TCRdb year 2020). Looking at the study overall: Using TRB and IGH repertoire sequencing of peripheral blood, the study characterized adaptive immunity in COVID-19 patients who had active infection or had recovered. The recovered cohort included approximately 19 patients who contributed some 20 samples, and most of those patients had mild to moderate COVID-19 that was managed on an outpatient basis. The recovered cohort had a median age of about 34 years, compared with 65 to 80 years in the active-infection cohort. In the active-infection cohort, about 60% of the 20 patients were critically ill and required mechanical ventilation or ECMO. Comorbidities linked to unfavorable COVID-19 outcome were present in 18 of 20 patients in the active-infection cohort. Over 7.5 million TCR sequences were analysed from a TCR and BCR sequence repository that comprised 37 patients and roughly 73 time points. A couple of patients were included in both the recovered and active cohorts because samples were available from active disease and after recovery. For the repertoire analyses, the comparison was an age-matched reference group of roughly 40 healthy donors who were negative for COVID-19 antibodies. As many as 9 follow-up blood samples were taken per patient, and some of the samples covered different disease stages within the same individual.

Beyond this particular receptor, the publication reports: A total of 2,331 exclusive TCR clusters, including approximately 30 low-pGen clusters, were found in the recovered cohort. It was stated that prospective validation of the reported TCR clusters was required before the clusters could be put to clinical use. In patients with COVID-19, the usage of TRBV/TRBJ genes was reported to be strongly skewed. During active COVID-19 the TRB repertoires were highly clonal, but at recovery diversity and richness rose above the levels seen in healthy donors. Blood samples obtained from mildly ill patients during symptoms, as well as early samples obtained from severe cases, were available only in scarce numbers. The cohort was considered too small to assess HLA contributions to COVID-19 susceptibility or severity. Specific T cell subsets (CD4+/Treg/CD8+) and sorted SARS-CoV-2-responsive or tetramer+ T cells had not yet been sequenced, with those experiments still ongoing.

The sequencer was an Illumina MiSeq. TRB rearrangements were amplified by multiplex PCR with BIOMED2 TRB-A/B primer pools. Illumina-compatible adapters and 7-nucleotide sample barcodes were added to the amplicons in two consecutive PCRs. All library PCRs used Phusion HS II polymerase. The amplicons were purified from gel with the NucleoSpin Gel and PCR Clean-up kit, measured on Qubit, and combined at about 3.8 nM. Amplicon pool quality was checked on an Agilent 2100 Bioanalyzer before Illumina next-generation sequencing. The authors' analysis ran thus. TRB rearrangements were annotated with MiXCR 3.0.8 using the default MiXCR reference library. Non-productive reads and sequences with fewer than 2 reads were excluded, and each unique CDR3 nucleotide sequence counted as one clone. R 3.5.1 was used to calculate clonality, diversity, richness and V-J gene usage. GLIPH2 was used for TCR clustering by CDR3 similarity, and generation probabilities were calculated by OLGA. GLIPH2 clusters were kept only if they contained at least four unique TCR clonotypes found in at least three individuals. Using fastp at Q25 and MiXCR, TCRdb reprocessed the public reads and kept productive beta chains. Rows are combined by CDR3 protein, so each entry shows the most common genes and DNA. None of the V and J calls come from the authors' own analysis; TCRdb made them. The sample contains approximately 16,000 distinct CDR3 sequences, around 28% of them found a single time. Together, the top ten hold approximately 3.4% of the sample.

Measured from the cysteine to the phenylalanine, the CDR3 is 14 residues long. CDR3 DNA only is kept here, 42 bases in frame from base 1. CDR1 LNHNV and CDR2 YYDKDF are derived from the germline V gene (reference sequence). Cut back by 0 bases and 6 bases, the V and J ends lie 12 bases apart. Genomic DNA extracted from blood, in amounts of roughly 230-550 ng, served as the starting material for amplifying TRB repertoires. Taking its sample share into account, this clonotype is medium-sized (0.01 to 0.1%). The clone's antigen remains unknown. No clone much larger than this one lies a single base away; base qualities are absent.

The chain was built from TRBV15 and TRBJ2-7, with a tentative D gene TRBD1 over 6 matching bases. This clonotype was obtained from a human donor who had recovered from COVID-19. Sequencing was done on a sample of blood. The CDR3 reads as follows: CATSRESGVGEQYF. Here is the DNA: TGTGCCACCAGCAGAGAGTCAGGGGTTGGCGAGCAGTACTTC.